Listed below are T cell receptor beta chains from one sample, sequenced in a study of identical twins. TCRdb reanalysed the 5' RACE reads using MiXCR and keeps one entry per CDR3 protein. In the table there are approximately 230,000 distinct CDR3 sequences, approximately 5.9% of which are singletons. This same sample was also taken into another study, of T cells expressing NK-cell markers.

Sequencing was done on a sample of CD8+ T cells sorted from blood. The receptors come from a woman between 18 and 30 years old in good health. CDR3s include the opening cysteine and the closing phenylalanine or tryptophan. D genes are given only for firm matches. A clone size is listed for some rows: how often the clone was seen (once, few, many), or a class if it is expanded.

>NA|many|TRBV6-1|TRBJ2-7
CASESQDSPSYEQYF
TGTGCCAGCGAGTCCCAGGACAGTCCCTCCTACGAGCAGTACTTC
>NA|few|TRBV27|TRBJ1-1
CASRRQAFF
TGTGCCAGCAGGCGCCAAGCTTTCTTT
>TRBD1|few|TRBV10-3|TRBJ1-1
CAISERGLGLAAFF
TGTGCCATCAGTGAGAGGGGGCTGGGTCTTGCAGCTTTCTTT
>NA|few|TRBV5-1|TRBJ2-2
CASSLWGLEELFF
TGCGCCAGCAGCTTGTGGGGGCTTGAGGAGCTGTTTTTT
>TRBD1|few|TRBV6-1|TRBJ2-3
CASSPSAGGADTQYF
TGTGCCAGCAGCCCCTCGGCAGGGGGAGCAGATACGCAGTATTTT
>TRBD1|many|TRBV25-1|TRBJ2-7
CASSVGQGREQYF
TGTGCCAGCAGTGTGGGACAGGGCCGCGAGCAGTACTTC
>NA|NA|TRBV10-3|TRBJ2-7
CATSDSSYEQYF
TGTGCCACTTCGGACAGCTCCTACGAGCAGTACTTC
>NA|many|TRBV7-9|TRBJ2-7
CASSWSGHQSEQYF
TGTGCCAGCAGCTGGAGTGGGCATCAGAGCGAGCAGTACTTC
>NA|many|TRBV4-3|TRBJ2-2
CASSPSGVNTGELFF
TGCGCCAGCAGCCCATCAGGGGTGAACACCGGGGAGCTGTTTTTT
>NA|NA|TRBV13|TRBJ2-3
CASTTNPEDTQYF
TGTGCCAGCACCACCAACCCAGAGGATACGCAGTATTTT
>NA|NA|TRBV4-2|TRBJ2-5
CASSQEVRFQETQYF
TGTGCCAGCAGCCAAGAAGTACGATTCCAAGAGACCCAGTACTTC
>TRBD1|NA|TRBV5-1|TRBJ2-2
CASSLEGGYTGELFF
TGCGCCAGCAGCTTGGAAGGGGGCTACACCGGGGAGCTGTTTTTT
>TRBD2|few|TRBV6-1|TRBJ2-1
CASSEVGGGYNEQFF
TGTGCCAGCAGTGAAGTTGGCGGGGGTTACAATGAGCAGTTCTTC
>NA|many|TRBV4-2|TRBJ2-3
CASSQEVGYTDTQYF
TGTGCCAGCAGCCAAGAAGTAGGGTACACAGATACGCAGTATTTT
>NA|NA|TRBV9|TRBJ1-1
CASSTGTVAFF
TGTGCCAGCAGCACAGGGACGGTAGCTTTCTTT
>NA|NA|TRBV5-1|TRBJ2-3
CASSLMGGADTQYF
TGCGCCAGCAGCTTAATGGGGGGCGCAGATACGCAGTATTTT
>TRBD1|NA|TRBV10-1|TRBJ2-7
CASSDYRDRTYEQYF
TGCGCCAGCAGTGACTACCGGGACAGAACCTACGAGCAGTACTTC
>TRBD2|few|TRBV12-3/TRBV12-4|TRBJ2-5
CASRREGEETQYF
TGTGCCAGCAGGCGGGAGGGAGAAGAGACCCAGTACTTC
>TRBD1|NA|TRBV5-1|TRBJ2-3
CASSLGRQGVTDTQYF
TGCGCCAGCAGCTTGGGGCGCCAGGGGGTTACAGATACGCAGTATTTT
>NA|many|TRBV2|TRBJ1-2
CASSGTGAGHNYGYTF
TGTGCCAGCAGTGGGACGGGTGCGGGACATAACTATGGCTACACCTTC
>TRBD2|few|TRBV11-2|TRBJ2-5
CASSSGLAGEETQYF
TGTGCCAGCAGCTCCGGACTAGCGGGGGAAGAGACCCAGTACTTC
>TRBD1|NA|TRBV27|TRBJ2-7
CASSSDRAGDEQYF
TGTGCCAGCAGTTCCGACAGGGCAGGGGACGAGCAGTACTTC
>NA|many|TRBV6-2/TRBV6-3|TRBJ2-7
CASSSETGFYEQYF
TGTGCCAGCAGTTCCGAGACAGGATTCTACGAGCAGTACTTC
>TRBD2|NA|TRBV20-1|TRBJ2-1
CSASGLAENEQFF
TGCAGTGCTTCGGGACTAGCGGAGAATGAGCAGTTCTTC
>NA|few|TRBV6-2/TRBV6-3|TRBJ2-1
CASSPLEGNEQFF
TGTGCCAGCAGCCCTCTCGAGGGGAATGAGCAGTTCTTC
>TRBD1|many|TRBV14|TRBJ1-1
CASSQITTGLDTEAFF
TGTGCCAGCAGCCAGATTACGACAGGGTTGGACACTGAAGCTTTCTTT
>TRBD2|few|TRBV6-5|TRBJ2-5
CASSYSTSGAYQETQYF
TGTGCCAGCAGTTACTCAACTAGCGGGGCGTACCAAGAGACCCAGTACTTC
>NA|few|TRBV3-1|TRBJ2-3
CASSQEGGIGTDTQYF
TGTGCCAGCAGCCAAGAAGGGGGGATTGGCACAGATACGCAGTATTTT
>NA|NA|TRBV14|TRBJ1-2
CASSQDRLYGYTF
TGTGCCAGCAGCCAGGACCGGCTCTATGGCTACACCTTC
>TRBD2|many|TRBV12-3/TRBV12-4|TRBJ2-3
CASSLSSGLLRDTQYF
TGTGCCAGCAGTTTATCTAGCGGGCTCCTCAGGGATACGCAGTATTTT
>NA|NA|TRBV11-1|TRBJ1-6
CASSPPGKGDPKGSSLHF
TGTGCCAGCAGCCCGCCTGGTAAGGGTGATCCAAAAGGTTCGTCCCTCCACTTT
>NA|many|TRBV9|TRBJ2-7
CASSAEGTTEGEQYF
TGTGCCAGCAGCGCCGAGGGGACAACCGAGGGTGAGCAGTACTTC
>NA|few|TRBV19|TRBJ2-7
CASSPGLASSYEQYF
TGTGCCAGTAGTCCGGGACTGGCAAGCTCCTACGAGCAGTACTTC
>NA|NA|TRBV18|TRBJ2-1
CASRPRDPDGDEQFF
TGTGCCAGCCGCCCCCGGGATCCCGATGGGGATGAGCAGTTCTTC
>NA|NA|TRBV2|TRBJ1-1
CASRRTGTSNTEAFF
TGTGCCAGCAGAAGAACCGGGACGTCGAACACTGAAGCTTTCTTT
>NA|few|TRBV27|TRBJ1-1
CASSLVQGVNTEAFF
TGTGCCAGCAGTTTGGTACAGGGAGTGAACACTGAAGCTTTCTTT